What follows describes a single T cell receptor (beta chain). This record comes from a study of blood T cell repertoires in COVID-19. All enrollees were roughly 18 to 100 years old and from around 25 US areas. Profiling relied on immunoSEQ multiplex PCR, and the TCRdb table lists in-frame clones only, not all of them. The sample has 200,000 to 250,000 clones, around 91% seen once. Germline CDR1 reads SNHLY; CDR2 reads FYNNEI. V dropped 7 bases and J dropped 2 bases, with 15 bases sitting between them. The CDR3 extends over 15 amino acids. The source of this sequence is a woman between 18 and 30 years old in a cohort exposed to, infected with or recovered from COVID-19 (not recorded which). The sample consisted of PBMCs or T cells enriched from blood (not recorded which). The chain links TRBV2 to TRBJ1-3; D gene uncertain. This CDR3 is CASTDGAGTGNTIYF. The CDR3 coding sequence is TGTGCCAGCACTGACGGAGCGGGGACTGGAAACACCATATATTTT.